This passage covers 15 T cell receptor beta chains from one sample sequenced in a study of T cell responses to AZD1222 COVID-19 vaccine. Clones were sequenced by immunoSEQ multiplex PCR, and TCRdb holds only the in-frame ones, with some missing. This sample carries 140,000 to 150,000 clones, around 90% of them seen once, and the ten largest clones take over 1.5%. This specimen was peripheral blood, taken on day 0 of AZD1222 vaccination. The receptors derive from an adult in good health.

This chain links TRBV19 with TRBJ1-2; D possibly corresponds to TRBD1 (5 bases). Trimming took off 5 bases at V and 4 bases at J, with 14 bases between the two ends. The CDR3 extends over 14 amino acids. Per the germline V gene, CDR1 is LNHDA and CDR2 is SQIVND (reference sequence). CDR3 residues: CASSRRGSSYGYTF. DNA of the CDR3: TGTGCCAGTAGTCGGAGGGGATCGAGCTATGGCTACACCTTC. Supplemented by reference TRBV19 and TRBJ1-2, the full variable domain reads DGGITQSPKYLFRKEGQNVTLSCEQNLNHDAMYWYRQDPGQGLRLIYYSQIVNDFQKGDIAEGYSVSREKKESFPLTVTSAQKNPTAFYLCASSRRGSSYGYTFGSGTRLTVV.

Here the CDR3 reads CASSPDRGQPQHF. The CDR3 region has the DNA TGTGCCAGCAGCCCCGACAGGGGTCAGCCCCAGCATTTT. The chain recombines TRBV6-2 or TRBV6-3 with TRBJ1-5; TRBD1 matches at 8 bases. Losses at the gene ends were 6 bases for V and 6 bases for J; bases not matched to a gene: 4. This CDR3 region has 13 residues. CDR1 is MNHEY, CDR2 SVGEGT, per germline.

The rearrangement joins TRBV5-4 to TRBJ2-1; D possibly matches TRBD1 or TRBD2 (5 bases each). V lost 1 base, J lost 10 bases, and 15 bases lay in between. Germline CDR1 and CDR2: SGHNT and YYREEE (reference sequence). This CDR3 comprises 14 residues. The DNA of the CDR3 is TGTGCCAGCAGCTTGCCGGGACGAGAACTGGAGCAGTTCTTC. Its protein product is CASSLPGRELEQFF.

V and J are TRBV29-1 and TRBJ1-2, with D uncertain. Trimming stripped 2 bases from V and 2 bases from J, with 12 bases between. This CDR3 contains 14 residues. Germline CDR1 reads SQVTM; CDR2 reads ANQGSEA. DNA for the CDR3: TGCAGCGTTGAAATGGAGGAGCCCAACTATGGCTACACCTTC. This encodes CSVEMEEPNYGYTF.

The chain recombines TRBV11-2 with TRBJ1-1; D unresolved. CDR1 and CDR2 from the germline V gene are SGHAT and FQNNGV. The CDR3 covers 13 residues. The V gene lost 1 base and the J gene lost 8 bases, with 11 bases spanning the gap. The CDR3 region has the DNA TGTGCCAGCAGCTTAGCGGGCCAGCCAGAAGCTTTCTTT. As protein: CASSLAGQPEAFF.

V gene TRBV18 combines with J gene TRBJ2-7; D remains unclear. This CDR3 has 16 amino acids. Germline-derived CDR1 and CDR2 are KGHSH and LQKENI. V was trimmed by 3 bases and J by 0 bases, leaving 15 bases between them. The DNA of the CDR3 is TGTGCCAGCTCACCTTTCGCCACTTCGAGCTCCTACGAGCAGTACTTC. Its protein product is CASSPFATSSSYEQYF.

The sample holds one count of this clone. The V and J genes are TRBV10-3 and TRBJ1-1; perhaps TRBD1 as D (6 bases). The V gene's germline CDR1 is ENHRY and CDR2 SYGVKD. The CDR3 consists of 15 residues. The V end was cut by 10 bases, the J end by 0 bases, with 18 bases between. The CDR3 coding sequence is TGTGCCACCTCCCGTCGACAGGAGATGAACACTGAAGCTTTCTTT. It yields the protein CATSRRQEMNTEAFF.

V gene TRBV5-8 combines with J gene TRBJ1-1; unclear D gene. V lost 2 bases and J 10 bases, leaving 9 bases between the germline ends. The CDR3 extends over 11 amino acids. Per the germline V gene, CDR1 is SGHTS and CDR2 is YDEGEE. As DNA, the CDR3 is TGTGCCAGCAGCTTCGTGGTTCGAGCTTTCTTT. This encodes CASSFVVRAFF. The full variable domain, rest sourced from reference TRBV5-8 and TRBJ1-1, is EAGVTQSPTHLIKTRGQQATLRCSPISGHTSVYWYQQALGLGLQFLLWYDEGEERNRGNFPPRFSGRQFPNYSSELNVNALELEDSALYLCASSFVVRAFFGQGTRLTVV.

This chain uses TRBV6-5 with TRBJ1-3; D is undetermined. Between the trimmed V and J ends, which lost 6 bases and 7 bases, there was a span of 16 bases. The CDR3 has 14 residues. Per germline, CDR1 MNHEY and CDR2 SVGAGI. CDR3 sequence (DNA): TGTGCCAGCAGGGTTTCTGCACACGCCAACACCATATATTTT. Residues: CASRVSAHANTIYF.

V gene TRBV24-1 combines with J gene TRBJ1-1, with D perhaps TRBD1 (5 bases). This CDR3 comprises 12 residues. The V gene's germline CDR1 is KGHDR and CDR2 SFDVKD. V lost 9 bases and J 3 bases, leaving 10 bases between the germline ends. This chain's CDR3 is CATSRGDTEAFF. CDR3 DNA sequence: TGTGCCACCTCTCGGGGGGACACTGAAGCTTTCTTT.

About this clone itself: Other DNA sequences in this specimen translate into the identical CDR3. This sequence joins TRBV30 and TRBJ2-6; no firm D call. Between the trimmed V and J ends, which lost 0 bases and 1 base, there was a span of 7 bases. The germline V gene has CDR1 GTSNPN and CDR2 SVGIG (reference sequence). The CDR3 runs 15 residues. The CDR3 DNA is TGTGCCTGGAGTGTATGGGGATCTGGGGCCAACGTCCTGACTTTC. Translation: CAWSVWGSGANVLTF. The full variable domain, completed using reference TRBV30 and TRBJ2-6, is SQTIHQWPATLVQPVGSPLSLECTVEGTSNPNLYWYRQAAGRGLQLLFYSVGIGQISSEVPQNLSASRPQDRQFILSSKKLLLSDSGFYLCAWSVWGSGANVLTFGAGSRLTVL.

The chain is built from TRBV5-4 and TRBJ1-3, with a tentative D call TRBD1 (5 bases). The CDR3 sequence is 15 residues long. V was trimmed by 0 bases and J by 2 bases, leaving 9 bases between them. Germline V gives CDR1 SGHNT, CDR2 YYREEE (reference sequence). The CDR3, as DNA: TGTGCCAGCAGCTTGGGATGGGGCGCTGGAAACACCATATATTTT. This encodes CASSLGWGAGNTIYF.

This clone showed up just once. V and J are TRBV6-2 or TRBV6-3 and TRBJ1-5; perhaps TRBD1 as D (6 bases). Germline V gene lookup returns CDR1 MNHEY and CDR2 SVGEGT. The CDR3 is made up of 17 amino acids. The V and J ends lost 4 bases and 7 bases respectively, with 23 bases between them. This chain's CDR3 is CASSSHSRTAREQPQHF. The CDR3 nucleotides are TGTGCCAGCAGTTCACACTCTAGGACAGCTCGAGAACAGCCCCAGCATTTT.

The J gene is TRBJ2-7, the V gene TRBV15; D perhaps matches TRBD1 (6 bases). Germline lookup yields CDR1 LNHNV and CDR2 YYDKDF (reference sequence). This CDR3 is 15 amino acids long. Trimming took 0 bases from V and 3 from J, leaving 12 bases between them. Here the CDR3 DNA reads TGTGCCACCAGCAGAGAACAGGGCATCCACTACGAGCAGTACTTC. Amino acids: CATSREQGIHYEQYF.

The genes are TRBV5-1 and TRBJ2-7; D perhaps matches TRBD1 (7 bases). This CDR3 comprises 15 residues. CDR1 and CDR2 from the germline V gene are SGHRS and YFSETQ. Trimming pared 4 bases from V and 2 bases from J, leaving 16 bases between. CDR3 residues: CASSGGGIITYEQYF. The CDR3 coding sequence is TGCGCCAGCAGCGGAGGGGGCATAATAACCTACGAGCAGTACTTC.